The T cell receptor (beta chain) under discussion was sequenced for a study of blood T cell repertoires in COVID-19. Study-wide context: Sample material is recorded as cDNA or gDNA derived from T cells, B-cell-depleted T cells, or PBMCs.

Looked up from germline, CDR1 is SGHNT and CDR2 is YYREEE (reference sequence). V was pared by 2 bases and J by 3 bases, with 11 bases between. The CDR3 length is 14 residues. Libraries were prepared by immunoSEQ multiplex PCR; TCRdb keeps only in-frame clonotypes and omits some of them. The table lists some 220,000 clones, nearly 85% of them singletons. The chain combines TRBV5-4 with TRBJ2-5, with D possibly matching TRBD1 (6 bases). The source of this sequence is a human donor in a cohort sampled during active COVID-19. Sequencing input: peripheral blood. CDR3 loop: CASSLAPGEETQYF. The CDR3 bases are TGTGCCAGCAGCTTAGCACCAGGGGAAGAGACCCAGTACTTC.